This T cell receptor beta chain was observed in a study of blood T cell repertoires in COVID-19 (TCRdb year 2020). For context, the study as a whole: Samples from collaborators originated in the United States, Italy and Spain and spanned both the acute and convalescent phases of COVID-19. Deeply sampled blood TCRbeta repertoires from subjects exposed to, actively infected with, or recovered from COVID-19 were included in the dataset. The prospective study material was composed of cDNA or gDNA derived from T cells, B-cell-depleted T cells, or PBMCs. The repertoires were released in a freely available public database meant as a resource for research on the immune response to SARS-CoV-2. Sample metadata almost always included a de-identified subject ID, COVID-19 status, age in years and sex. Samples were obtained from the ongoing ImmuneRACE study (first 160 participants) and from 1,000 to 1,500 subjects provided by 6 global collaborators. Where HLA class I and class II types were available, the types were taken from metadata supplied by the sample provider, not from assay-based typing.

TCRbeta CDR3 regions were amplified from genomic DNA by means of the immunoSEQ Assay, a bias-controlled multiplex PCR. From the authors' description of their analysis: The number of nucleated cells in each sample was estimated from the amplification of reference gene primers within the assay. To quantify the absolute abundance of each unique TCRbeta CDR3 rearrangement, sequence reads were collapsed and filtered. For each sample, productive Simpson clonality was calculated as the square root of Simpson's diversity index across productive rearrangements. TCRdb took over this immuneACCESS table, retaining in-frame rearrangements with V and J assigned. Such tables are incomplete; in checked studies, under half of the missing clones stem from an unresolved V gene, and the remainder is unexplained. V and J calls and clone size are as listed in that table; D and trimming were resolved from the DNA. The sample yields about 120,000 clones; 87% were counted once. The ten largest clonotypes hold almost 30% of the sample.

Study-wide findings and limitations: The amount of clinical and demographic metadata varied by source and participant and was provided uncurated.

Of note for this clone: This clone's antigen is unknown. No base quality values were provided; no much bigger clone lies one nucleotide off.

The germline V gene provides CDR1 SGHAT and CDR2 FQNNGV. The CDR3 holds 15 amino acids from the cysteine to the phenylalanine. Just CDR3 DNA is preserved here, 45 bases in frame from base 1. Relative to germline, V is missing 4 bases and J is missing 5 bases, with 5 bases of the junction outside any gene match. The collaborating institutions used their own protocols to collect whole blood in K2EDTA tubes. For TCRbeta analysis, collaborators shipped samples in one of three forms: frozen whole blood, isolated PBMCs, or DNA extracted from either of those sample types. The sample was peripheral blood. This sequence was found in a woman in her 70s with acute or convalescent COVID-19. The chain is assembled from TRBV11-2 and TRBJ1-6; the central 7 bases match TRBD1. The nucleotide sequence reads TGTGCCAGCAGCTGGCCACAGGGGAATAATTCACCCCTCCACTTT. It encodes CASSWPQGNNSPLHF.